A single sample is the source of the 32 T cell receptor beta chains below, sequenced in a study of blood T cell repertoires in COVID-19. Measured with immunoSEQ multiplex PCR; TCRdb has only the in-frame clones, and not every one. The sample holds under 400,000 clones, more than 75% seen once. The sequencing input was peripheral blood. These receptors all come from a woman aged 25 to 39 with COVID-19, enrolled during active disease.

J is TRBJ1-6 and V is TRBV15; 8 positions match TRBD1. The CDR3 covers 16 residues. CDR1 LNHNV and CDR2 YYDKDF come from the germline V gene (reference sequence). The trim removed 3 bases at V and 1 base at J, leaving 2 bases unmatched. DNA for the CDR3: TGTGCCACCAGCAGGGACAGGGAATCCTATAATTCACCCCTCCACTTT. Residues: CATSRDRESYNSPLHF.

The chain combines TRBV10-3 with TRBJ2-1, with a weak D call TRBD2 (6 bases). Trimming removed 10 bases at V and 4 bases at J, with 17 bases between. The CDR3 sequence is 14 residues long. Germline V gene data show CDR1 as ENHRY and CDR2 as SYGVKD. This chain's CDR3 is CATKEGGTYNEQFF. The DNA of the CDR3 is TGTGCCACAAAGGAGGGCGGGACTTACAATGAGCAGTTCTTC.

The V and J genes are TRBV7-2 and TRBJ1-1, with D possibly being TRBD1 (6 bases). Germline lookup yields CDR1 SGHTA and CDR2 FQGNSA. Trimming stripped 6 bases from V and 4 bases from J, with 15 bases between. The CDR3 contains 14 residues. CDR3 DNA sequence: TGTGCCAGCAGGCCCCTCTCAGGGGTCACTGAAGCTTTCTTT. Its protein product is CASRPLSGVTEAFF.

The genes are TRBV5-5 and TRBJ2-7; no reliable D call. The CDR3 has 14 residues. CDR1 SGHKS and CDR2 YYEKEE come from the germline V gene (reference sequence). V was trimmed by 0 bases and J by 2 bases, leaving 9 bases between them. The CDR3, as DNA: TGTGCCAGCAGCTTGGTCGGGTCCACCTACGAGCAGTACTTC. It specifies CASSLVGSTYEQYF.

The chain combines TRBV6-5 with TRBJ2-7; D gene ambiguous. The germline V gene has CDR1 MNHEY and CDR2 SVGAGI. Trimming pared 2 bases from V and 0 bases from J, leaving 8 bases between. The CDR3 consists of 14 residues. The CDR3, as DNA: TGTGCCAGCAGTTACCTTTCTAGCTCCTACGAGCAGTACTTC. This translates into CASSYLSSSYEQYF.

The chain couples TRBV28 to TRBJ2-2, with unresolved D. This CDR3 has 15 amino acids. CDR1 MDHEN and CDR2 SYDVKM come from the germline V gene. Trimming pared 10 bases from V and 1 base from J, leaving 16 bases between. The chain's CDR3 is CATSPRVLNTGELFF. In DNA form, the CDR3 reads TGTGCCACCTCACCCCGGGTCTTGAACACCGGGGAGCTGTTTTTT.

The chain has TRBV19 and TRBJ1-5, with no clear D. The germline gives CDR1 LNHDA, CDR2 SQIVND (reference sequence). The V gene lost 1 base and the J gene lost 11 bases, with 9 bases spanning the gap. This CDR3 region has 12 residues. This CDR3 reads CASSIGTRAQHF. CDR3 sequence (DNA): TGTGCCAGTAGTATAGGAACGAGGGCCCAGCATTTT.

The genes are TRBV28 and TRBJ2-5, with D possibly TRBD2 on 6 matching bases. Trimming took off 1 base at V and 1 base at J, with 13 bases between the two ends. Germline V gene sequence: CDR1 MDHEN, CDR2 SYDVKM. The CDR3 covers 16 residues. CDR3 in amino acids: CASSLFLAEAQETQYF. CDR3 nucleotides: TGTGCCAGCAGTTTATTCTTAGCGGAGGCCCAAGAGACCCAGTACTTC.

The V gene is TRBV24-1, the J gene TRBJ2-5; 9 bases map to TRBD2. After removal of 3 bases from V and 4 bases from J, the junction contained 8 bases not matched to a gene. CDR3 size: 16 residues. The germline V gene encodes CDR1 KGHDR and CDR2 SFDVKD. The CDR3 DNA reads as TGTGCCACCAGTGATGGCGCGGGAGGGCCGAGAGAGACCCAGTACTTC. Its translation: CATSDGAGGPRETQYF.

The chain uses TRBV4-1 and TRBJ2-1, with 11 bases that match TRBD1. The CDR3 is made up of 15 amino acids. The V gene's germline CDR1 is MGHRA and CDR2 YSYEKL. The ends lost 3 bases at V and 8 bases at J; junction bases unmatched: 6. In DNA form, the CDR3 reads TGCGCCAGCAGCCACCGGGACAGGGGGGGGGATGAGCAGTTCTTC. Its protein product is CASSHRDRGGDEQFF.

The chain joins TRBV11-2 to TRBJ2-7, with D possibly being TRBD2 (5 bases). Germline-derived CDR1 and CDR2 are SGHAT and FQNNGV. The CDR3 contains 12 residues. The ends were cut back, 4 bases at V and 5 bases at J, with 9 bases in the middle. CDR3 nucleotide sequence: TGTGCCAGCAGCTCGGGATTCGACGAGCAGTACTTC. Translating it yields CASSSGFDEQYF.

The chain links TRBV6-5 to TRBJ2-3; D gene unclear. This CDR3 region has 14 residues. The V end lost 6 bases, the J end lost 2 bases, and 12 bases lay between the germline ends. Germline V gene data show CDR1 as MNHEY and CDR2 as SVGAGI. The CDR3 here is CASRPPRATDTQYF. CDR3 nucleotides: TGTGCCAGCAGGCCGCCAAGAGCCACAGATACGCAGTATTTT.

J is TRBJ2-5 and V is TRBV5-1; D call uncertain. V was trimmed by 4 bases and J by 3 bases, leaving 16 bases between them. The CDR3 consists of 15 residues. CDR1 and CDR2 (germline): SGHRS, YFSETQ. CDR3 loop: CASSAAGRSEETQYF. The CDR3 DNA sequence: TGCGCCAGCAGCGCGGCCGGAAGGTCGGAAGAGACCCAGTACTTC. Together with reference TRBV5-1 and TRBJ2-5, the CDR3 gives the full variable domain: KAGVTQTPRYLIKTRGQQVTLSCSPISGHRSVSWYQQTPGQGLQFLFEYFSETQRNKGNFPGRFSGRQFSNSRSEMNVSTLELGDSALYLCASSAAGRSEETQYFGPGTRLLVL.

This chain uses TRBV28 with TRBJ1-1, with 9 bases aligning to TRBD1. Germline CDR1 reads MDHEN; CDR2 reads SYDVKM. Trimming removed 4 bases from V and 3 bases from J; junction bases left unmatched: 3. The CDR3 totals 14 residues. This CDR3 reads CASSWDRAYTEAFF. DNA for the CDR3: TGTGCCAGCAGTTGGGACAGGGCGTACACTGAAGCTTTCTTT.

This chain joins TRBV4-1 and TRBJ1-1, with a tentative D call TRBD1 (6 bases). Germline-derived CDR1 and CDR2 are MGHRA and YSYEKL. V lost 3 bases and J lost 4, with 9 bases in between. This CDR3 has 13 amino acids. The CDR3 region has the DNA TGCGCCAGCAGCCAGGGGGCTTTCACTGAAGCTTTCTTT. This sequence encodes CASSQGAFTEAFF.

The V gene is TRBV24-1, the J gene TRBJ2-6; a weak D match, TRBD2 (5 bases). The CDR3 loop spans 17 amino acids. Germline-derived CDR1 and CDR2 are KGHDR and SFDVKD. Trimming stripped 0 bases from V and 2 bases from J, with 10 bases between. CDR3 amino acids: CATSDLNPRAGANVLTF. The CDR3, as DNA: TGTGCCACCAGTGATTTGAACCCGAGGGCTGGGGCCAACGTCCTGACTTTC.

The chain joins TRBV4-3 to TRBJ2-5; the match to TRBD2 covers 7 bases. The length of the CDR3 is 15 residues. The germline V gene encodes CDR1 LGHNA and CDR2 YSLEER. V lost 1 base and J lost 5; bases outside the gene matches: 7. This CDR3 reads CASSQGLAKGETQYF. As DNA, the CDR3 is TGCGCCAGCAGCCAAGGACTAGCCAAGGGCGAGACCCAGTACTTC.

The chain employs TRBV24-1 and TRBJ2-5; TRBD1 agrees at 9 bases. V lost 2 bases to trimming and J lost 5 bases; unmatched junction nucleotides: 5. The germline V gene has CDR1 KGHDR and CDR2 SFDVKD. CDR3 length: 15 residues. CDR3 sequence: CATSDSDRGFETQYF. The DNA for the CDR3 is TGTGCCACCAGTGATTCGGACAGGGGATTTGAGACCCAGTACTTC.

Here the CDR3 reads CASRNRRASGANVLTF. DNA for the CDR3: TGTGCCAGCCGAAACAGGCGAGCGTCTGGGGCCAACGTCCTGACTTTC. The chain has TRBV6-6 and TRBJ2-6; TRBD1 is a possible D gene (5 bases). The CDR3 covers 16 residues. Trimming left V 8 bases short and J 1 base short, with 15 bases between. Germline CDR1 reads MNHNY; CDR2 reads SVGAGI (reference sequence).

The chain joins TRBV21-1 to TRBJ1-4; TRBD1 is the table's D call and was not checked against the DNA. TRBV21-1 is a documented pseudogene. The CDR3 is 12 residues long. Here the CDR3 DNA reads TGTGCCAGCAACGACAGGGATGTAAAACTGTTTTTT. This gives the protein CASNDRDVKLFF.

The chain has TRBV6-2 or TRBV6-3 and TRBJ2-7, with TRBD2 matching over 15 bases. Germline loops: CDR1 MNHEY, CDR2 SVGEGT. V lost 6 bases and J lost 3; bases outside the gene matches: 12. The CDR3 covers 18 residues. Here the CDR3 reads CASRPRTSGRGSLYEQYF. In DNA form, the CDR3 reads TGTGCCAGCAGACCTAGGACTAGCGGGAGGGGAAGTCTCTACGAGCAGTACTTC.

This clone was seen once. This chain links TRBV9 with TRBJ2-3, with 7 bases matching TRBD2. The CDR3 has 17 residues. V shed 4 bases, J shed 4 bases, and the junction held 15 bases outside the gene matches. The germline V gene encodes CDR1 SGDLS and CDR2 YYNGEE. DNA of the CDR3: TGTGCCAGCAGCCCCCTGGGCGGGAGCGCTTTGTCAGATACGCAGTATTTT. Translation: CASSPLGGSALSDTQYF.

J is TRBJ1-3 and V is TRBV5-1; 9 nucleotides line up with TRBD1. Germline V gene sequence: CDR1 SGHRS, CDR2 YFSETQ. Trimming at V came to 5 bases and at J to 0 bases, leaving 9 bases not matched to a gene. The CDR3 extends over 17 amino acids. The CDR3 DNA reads TGCGCCAGCAGTAGAGAAGGGACAGGGCGCTCTGGAAACACCATATATTTT. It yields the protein CASSREGTGRSGNTIYF.

The CDR3: CASSLAWRGRSYEQYF. As DNA, the CDR3 is TGTGCCAGCAGCTTGGCCTGGCGCGGGAGGTCCTACGAGCAGTACTTC. The V call is TRBV5-8, the J call TRBJ2-7; TRBD2 matches 8 bases. Germline CDR1 reads SGHTS; CDR2 reads YDEGEE. The CDR3 is 16 amino acids. With V trimmed by 0 bases and J by 1 base, 6 bases remained unmatched. Full variable domain (missing parts from reference TRBV5-8 and TRBJ2-7): EAGVTQSPTHLIKTRGQQATLRCSPISGHTSVYWYQQALGLGLQFLLWYDEGEERNRGNFPPRFSGRQFPNYSSELNVNALELEDSALYLCASSLAWRGRSYEQYFGPGTRLTVT.

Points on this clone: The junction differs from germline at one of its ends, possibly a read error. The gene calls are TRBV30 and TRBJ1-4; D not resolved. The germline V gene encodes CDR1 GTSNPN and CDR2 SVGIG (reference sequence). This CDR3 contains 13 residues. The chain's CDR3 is CAWSVENGGQPIF. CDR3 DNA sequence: TGTGCCTGGAGTGTAGAGAACGGAGGGCAGCCAATTTTT.

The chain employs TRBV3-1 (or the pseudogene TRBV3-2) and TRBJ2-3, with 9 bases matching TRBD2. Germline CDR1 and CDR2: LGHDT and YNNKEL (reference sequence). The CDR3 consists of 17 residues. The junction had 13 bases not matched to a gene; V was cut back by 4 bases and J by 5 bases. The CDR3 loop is CASSRVDVAGEGDTQYF. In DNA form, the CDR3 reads TGTGCCAGCAGCCGCGTAGATGTAGCGGGGGAGGGAGATACGCAGTATTTT.

In DNA, the CDR3 is TGTGCCTGGAGTGTACGTGGGCCGCAAGTCACTGAAGCTTTCTTT. It translates to CAWSVRGPQVTEAFF. This chain uses TRBV30 with TRBJ1-1; D is unresolved. The CDR3 covers 15 residues. From germline, CDR1 is GTSNPN and CDR2 SVGIG (reference sequence). V dropped 0 bases and J dropped 4 bases, with 15 bases sitting between them.

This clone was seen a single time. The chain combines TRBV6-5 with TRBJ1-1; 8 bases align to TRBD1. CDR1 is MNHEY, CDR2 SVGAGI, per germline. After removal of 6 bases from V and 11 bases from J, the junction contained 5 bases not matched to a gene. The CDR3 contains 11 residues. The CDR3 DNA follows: TGTGCCAGCAGCACCCGGGACAGGGCTTTCTTT. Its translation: CASSTRDRAFF.

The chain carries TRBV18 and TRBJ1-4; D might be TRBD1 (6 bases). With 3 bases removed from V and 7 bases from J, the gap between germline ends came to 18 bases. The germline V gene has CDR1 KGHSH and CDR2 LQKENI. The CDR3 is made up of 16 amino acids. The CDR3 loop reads CASSPKTGSWGEKLFF. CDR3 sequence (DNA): TGTGCCAGCTCACCGAAAACAGGGAGTTGGGGTGAAAAACTGTTTTTT.

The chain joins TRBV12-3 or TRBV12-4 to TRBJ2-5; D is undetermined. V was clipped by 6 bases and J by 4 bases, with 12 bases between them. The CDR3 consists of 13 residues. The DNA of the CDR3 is TGTGCCAGCAGCCCTCAGGTACTAGAGACCCAGTACTTC. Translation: CASSPQVLETQYF.

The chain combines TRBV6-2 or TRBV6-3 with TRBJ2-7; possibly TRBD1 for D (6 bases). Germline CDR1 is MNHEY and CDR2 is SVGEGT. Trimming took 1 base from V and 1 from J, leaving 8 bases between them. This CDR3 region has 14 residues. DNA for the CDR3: TGTGCCAGCAGTTACTTACAGGGTTCCTACGAGCAGTACTTC. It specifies CASSYLQGSYEQYF.

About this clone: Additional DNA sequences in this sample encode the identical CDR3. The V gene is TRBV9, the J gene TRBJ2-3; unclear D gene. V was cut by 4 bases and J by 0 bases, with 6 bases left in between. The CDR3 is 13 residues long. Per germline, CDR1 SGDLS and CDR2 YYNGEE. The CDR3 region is CASSPLSTDTQYF. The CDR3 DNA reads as TGTGCCAGCAGCCCCCTTAGCACAGATACGCAGTATTTT.